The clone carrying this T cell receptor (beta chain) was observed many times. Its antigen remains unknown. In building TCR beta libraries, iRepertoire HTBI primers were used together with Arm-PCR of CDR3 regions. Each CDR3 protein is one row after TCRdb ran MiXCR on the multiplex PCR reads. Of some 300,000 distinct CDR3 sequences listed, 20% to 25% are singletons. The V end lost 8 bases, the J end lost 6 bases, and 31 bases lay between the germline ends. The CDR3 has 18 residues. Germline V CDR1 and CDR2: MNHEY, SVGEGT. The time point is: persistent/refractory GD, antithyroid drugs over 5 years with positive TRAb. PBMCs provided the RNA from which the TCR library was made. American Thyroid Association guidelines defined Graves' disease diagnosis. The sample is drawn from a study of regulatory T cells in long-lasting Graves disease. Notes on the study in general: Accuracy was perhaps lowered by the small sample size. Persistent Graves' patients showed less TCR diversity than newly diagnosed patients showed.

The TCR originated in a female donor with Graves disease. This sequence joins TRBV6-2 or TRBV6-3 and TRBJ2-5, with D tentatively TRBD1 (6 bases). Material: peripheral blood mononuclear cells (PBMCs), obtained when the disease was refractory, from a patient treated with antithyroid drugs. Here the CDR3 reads CASGGHLGGQTEGKTQYF. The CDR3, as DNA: TGTGCCAGCGGGGGCCATTTGGGCGGGCAAACGGAAGGAAAGACCCAGTACTTC.